This T cell receptor beta chain was profiled in a study of cytomegalovirus exposure and HLA in healthy donors. Looking at the study overall: The 120 validation repertoires, a later analysis reported, used the same platform as the 666 first-cohort repertoires. Whole-study results and caveats: Rare TCR sequences dominated, though some public TCRs recurred in many donors. It was found in a later analysis that first-cohort TCR clusters tended to co-occur in the 100 to 150 validation repertoires. The authors listed around 150 TCR beta chains as cytomegalovirus-associated.

On this clone itself: Antigen: not known.

The data were produced by immunoSEQ multiplex PCR, yet TCRdb's version contains in-frame clones alone and is incomplete. The sample lists hundreds of thousands of clones, 70% to 90% occurring once. The clonotype was recovered from a woman aged 18 to 35 in good health and CMV-seronegative. Sequencing input: PBMCs.

CDR3 in amino acids: CASSFGSASGGMGQFF. The CDR3 region has the DNA TGTGCCAGCAGTTTTGGGTCGGCTAGCGGAGGGATGGGTCAGTTCTTC. V usage is TRBV28 and J usage is TRBJ2-1, with 7 bases aligning to TRBD2. The V segment lost 3 bases and the J segment 13 bases; nucleotides outside the gene matches: 18. The CDR3 is 16 amino acids. Germline V gene sequence: CDR1 MDHEN, CDR2 SYDVKM. The whole variable domain, filled in from reference TRBV28 and TRBJ2-1, reads DVKVTQSSRYLVKRTGEKVFLECVQDMDHENMFWYRQDPGLGLRLIYFSYDVKMKEKGDIPEGYSVSREKKERFSLILESASTNQTSMYLCASSFGSASGGMGQFFGPGTRLTVL.